One T cell receptor (beta chain) is described in this entry. This entry belongs to a study of blood T cell repertoires in COVID-19. The CDR3 consists of 16 residues. The germline gives CDR1 LNHDA, CDR2 SQIVND (reference sequence). Trimming stripped 6 bases from V and 3 bases from J, with 18 bases between. The method was immunoSEQ multiplex PCR; TCRdb's version includes in-frame clones alone and lacks a portion of them. Of more than 100,000 clones listed, 86% are singletons. The TCR sequence derives from a man aged 40-55 years with acute or convalescent COVID-19. The sample comprised peripheral blood. The chain links TRBV19 to TRBJ2-1, with a weak D call TRBD2 (7 bases). CDR3 residues: CASRARGGSYYNEQFF. The CDR3 bases are TGTGCCAGTAGGGCCAGGGGCGGGAGTTACTACAATGAGCAGTTCTTC.